This passage covers 15 T cell receptor beta chains from one sample sequenced in a study of blood T cell repertoires in COVID-19. Data came from immunoSEQ multiplex PCR; TCRdb stores just in-frame clones and leaves some out. The data show 410,000 or so clones, with approximately 90% seen just once and about 1.6% held by the top ten. Sequenced sample: peripheral blood. All receptors come from a woman aged 40 to 49 with COVID-19, enrolled during active disease.

The chain recombines TRBV11-3 with TRBJ2-3; 11 bases are a match to TRBD2. Germline V gene data show CDR1 as SGHNT and CDR2 as YENEEA. J lost 3 bases, V lost 3 bases, and 5 bases had no gene match. There are 16 residues in the CDR3. CDR3 sequence reads: CASSLYSGGETDTQYF. In DNA form, the CDR3 reads TGTGCCAGCAGCTTGTATAGCGGGGGGGAAACAGATACGCAGTATTTT.

The CDR3 region has the DNA TGTGCCACCAGTGACTTTGGACAGGGGTTGCGCTACACCTTC. Translation: CATSDFGQGLRYTF. V gene TRBV24-1 combines with J gene TRBJ1-2, with TRBD1 matching 9 bases. J gave up 9 bases and V 4 bases, and 8 bases lay outside the gene matches. The CDR3 length is 14 residues. Germline V CDR1 and CDR2: KGHDR, SFDVKD.

The chain uses TRBV29-1 and TRBJ2-3; 7 bases fit TRBD2. J was trimmed by 1 base and V by 1 base; bases with no gene match: 5. The CDR3 has 15 amino acids. The germline gives CDR1 SQVTM, CDR2 ANQGSEA. This CDR3 is CSVEGSAGGTDTQYF. The CDR3 region has the DNA TGCAGCGTTGAAGGGTCGGCGGGAGGCACAGATACGCAGTATTTT.

The genes are TRBV2 and TRBJ2-2; D is undetermined. Trimming left V 7 bases short and J 0 bases short, with 9 bases between. This CDR3 has 14 residues. CDR1 is SNHLY, CDR2 FYNNEI, per germline. The DNA of the CDR3 is TGTGCCAGCAAAGGCAGGCCGAACACCGGGGAGCTGTTTTTT. Protein: CASKGRPNTGELFF.

This clone was seen only a few times. This sequence joins TRBV9 and TRBJ2-2, with TRBD1 identical over 10 bases. The CDR3 has 16 residues. Germline V gene data show CDR1 as SGDLS and CDR2 as YYNGEE. The ends lost 4 bases at V and 7 bases at J; junction bases unmatched: 10. DNA of the CDR3: TGTGCCAGCAGCCCAAGGCCCGGGACAGGGGTCGGGGAGCTGTTTTTT. This encodes CASSPRPGTGVGELFF.

V gene TRBV18 combines with J gene TRBJ1-3; TRBD1 is a possible D gene (5 bases). This CDR3 is 15 amino acids long. Trimming shortened V by 3 bases and J by 2 bases, and 11 bases separated the two germline ends. Per germline, CDR1 KGHSH and CDR2 LQKENI. The CDR3: CASSPTGGPGNTIYF. DNA of the CDR3: TGTGCCAGCTCACCTACCGGGGGACCTGGAAACACCATATATTTT.

CDR3 nucleotides: TGTGCCAGCGCGCCAGGGGCCCTTTACGAGCAGTACTTC. It is translated as CASAPGALYEQYF. The chain links TRBV27 to TRBJ2-7; TRBD1 is a possible D gene (6 bases). Trimming took off 8 bases at V and 4 bases at J, with 15 bases between the two ends. The germline V gene has CDR1 MNHEY and CDR2 SMNVEV (reference sequence). This CDR3 contains 13 residues.

The chain has TRBV5-6 and TRBJ1-4; no definite D call. The CDR3 has 14 amino acids. Germline V gene data show CDR1 as SGHDT and CDR2 as YYEEEE. Trimming pared 9 bases from V and 4 bases from J, leaving 16 bases between. CDR3 sequence reads: CATQRGLNNEKLFF. In DNA form, the CDR3 reads TGTGCCACCCAGAGAGGCCTGAATAATGAAAAACTGTTTTTT.

The V gene is TRBV9, the J gene TRBJ2-3; maybe TRBD2 (5 bases). This CDR3 region has 17 residues. CDR1 SGDLS and CDR2 YYNGEE come from the germline V gene. Deletions cut 1 base from V and 1 base from J, with 16 bases between. The CDR3 sequence: CASSVTWEHSRTDTQYF. CDR3 DNA sequence: TGTGCCAGCAGCGTAACGTGGGAGCACTCTCGCACAGATACGCAGTATTTT.

The chain combines TRBV2 with TRBJ2-5; D is ambiguous. This CDR3 has 11 residues. V was cut by 11 bases and J by 7 bases, with 14 bases left in between. Germline V gene sequence: CDR1 SNHLY, CDR2 FYNNEI. The CDR3, as DNA: TGTGCCGCCAACCGGAGTCCGACCCAGTACTTC. This gives the protein CAANRSPTQYF.

This rearrangement joins TRBV3-1 (or the pseudogene TRBV3-2) to TRBJ2-7, with unresolved D. V shed 0 bases and J shed 7 bases, with 7 bases lying between them. The CDR3 runs 12 residues. Germline assignment: CDR1 LGHDT and CDR2 YNNKEL (reference sequence). CDR3 amino acids: CASSQDRGEQYF. The CDR3 bases are TGTGCCAGCAGCCAAGATCGAGGAGAGCAGTACTTC.

The J gene is TRBJ2-7, the V gene TRBV30, with D possibly TRBD2 on 6 matching bases. CDR3 length equals 14 residues. Germline V lookup: CDR1 GTSNPN, CDR2 SVGIG (reference sequence). Trimming cost V 2 bases and J 0 bases, with 11 bases left between them. As DNA, the CDR3 is TGTGCCTGGAGTCGCGGGACTGGCTCCTACGAGCAGTACTTC. This sequence encodes CAWSRGTGSYEQYF. The complete variable domain, with remaining parts taken from reference TRBV30 and TRBJ2-7, reads SQTIHQWPATLVQPVGSPLSLECTVEGTSNPNLYWYRQAAGRGLQLLFYSVGIGQISSEVPQNLSASRPQDRQFILSSKKLLLSDSGFYLCAWSRGTGSYEQYFGPGTRLTVT.

In its sample, this clone was seen once. This sequence joins TRBV6-1 and TRBJ2-1; 11 bases agree with TRBD2. Germline V lookup: CDR1 MNHNS, CDR2 SASEGT. J gave up 6 bases and V 2 bases, and 6 bases lay outside the gene matches. The CDR3 has 16 residues. In nucleotides, the CDR3 is TGTGCCAGCAGTGAATCCCGACTAGCGGGGCGCAATGAGCAGTTCTTC. It yields the protein CASSESRLAGRNEQFF.

The CDR3: CASSLRTGKSNQPQHF. CDR3 coding DNA: TGTGCCAGCAGCTTAAGAACAGGGAAGAGCAATCAGCCCCAGCATTTT. This chain uses TRBV7-2 with TRBJ1-5; possible D gene TRBD1, 6 bases. There are 16 residues in the CDR3. V was pared by 2 bases and J by 1 base, with 12 bases between. CDR1 is SGHTA, CDR2 FQGNSA, per germline.

This sequence joins TRBV11-2 and TRBJ2-1; TRBD1 matches 9 bases. Trimming took 5 bases from V and 15 from J; bases not matched to a gene: 5. Germline CDR1 is SGHAT and CDR2 is FQNNGV. This CDR3 region has 11 residues. The chain's CDR3 is CASSEDRGMFF. The DNA for the CDR3 is TGTGCCAGCAGCGAAGACAGGGGGATGTTCTTC.